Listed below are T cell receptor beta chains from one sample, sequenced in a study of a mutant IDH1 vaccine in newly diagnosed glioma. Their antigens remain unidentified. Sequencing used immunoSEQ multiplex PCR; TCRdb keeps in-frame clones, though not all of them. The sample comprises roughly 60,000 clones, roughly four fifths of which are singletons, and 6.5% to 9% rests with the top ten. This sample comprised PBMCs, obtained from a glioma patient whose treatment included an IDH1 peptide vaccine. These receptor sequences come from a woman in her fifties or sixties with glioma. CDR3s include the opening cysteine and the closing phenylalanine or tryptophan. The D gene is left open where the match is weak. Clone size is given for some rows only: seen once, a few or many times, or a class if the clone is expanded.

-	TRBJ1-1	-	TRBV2	TGTGCCAGCAATGGGGTGACAGGTCCCATGAACACTGAAGCTTTCTTT	CASNGVTGPMNTEAFF
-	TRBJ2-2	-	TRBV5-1	TGCGCCAGCAGCAGGGGTTCCGGAGGGGAGCTGTTTTTT	CASSRGSGGELFF
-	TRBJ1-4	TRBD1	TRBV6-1	TGTGCCAGCAGTGACCTTGGACAGGGGCACGAAAAACTGTTTTTT	CASSDLGQGHEKLFF
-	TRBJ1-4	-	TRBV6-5	TGTGCCAGCAGTTACTCAGCTTGGACAAGTGGTGAAAAACTGTTTTTT	CASSYSAWTSGEKLFF
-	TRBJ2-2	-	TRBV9	TGTGCCAGCAGCTTACGAGCCACCGGGGAGCTGTTTTTT	CASSLRATGELFF
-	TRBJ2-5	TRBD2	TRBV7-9	TGTGCCAGCAGCTTAGAACACGGGGGGATACAAGAGACCCAGTACTTC	CASSLEHGGIQETQYF
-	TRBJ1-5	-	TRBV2	TGTGCCAGCGGGGCGGGGCCCCAGCATTTT	CASGAGPQHF
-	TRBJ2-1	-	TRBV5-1	TGCGCCAGCAGCTTGGAATGGCAGGGGCCCTACAATGAGCAGTTCTTC	CASSLEWQGPYNEQFF
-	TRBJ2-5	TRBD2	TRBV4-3	TGCGCCAGCAGCCAGGGACTAGCGGGGGGGCAAGAGACCCAGTACTTC	CASSQGLAGGQETQYF
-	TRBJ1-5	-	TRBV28	TGTGCCGTCCGAAGCAATCAGCCCCAGCATTTT	CAVRSNQPQHF
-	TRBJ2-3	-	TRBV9	TGTGCCAGCAGCGTAGAAAGGATCACGACAGATACGCAGTATTTT	CASSVERITTDTQYF
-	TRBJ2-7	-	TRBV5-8	TGTGCCAGCAGCTTCCGGGACACCTCCTACGAGCAGTACTTC	CASSFRDTSYEQYF
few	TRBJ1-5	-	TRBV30	TGTGCCTGGAGTGGGACCAGCAATCAGCCCCAGCATTTT	CAWSGTSNQPQHF
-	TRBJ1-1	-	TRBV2	TGTGCCAGCGGCAGGGACATAAAGGGAGGAACTGAAGCTTTCTTT	CASGRDIKGGTEAFF
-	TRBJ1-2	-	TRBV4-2	TGTGCCAGCAGCCAAGAGGGCAGGCGATTTGGGGGCTACACCTTC	CASSQEGRRFGGYTF
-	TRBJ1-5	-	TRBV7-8	TGTGCCAGCAGCTTAAAGATGGTAGGGGTTTTAGACAATCAGCCCCAGCATTTT	CASSLKMVGVLDNQPQHF
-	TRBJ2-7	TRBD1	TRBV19	TGTGCCAGTAGTATGAGACAGGGCCTCTCCTACGAGCAGTACTTC	CASSMRQGLSYEQYF
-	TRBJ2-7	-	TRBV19	TGTGCCAGTAGTTTAGCCAGGGACTACGAGCAGTACTTC	CASSLARDYEQYF
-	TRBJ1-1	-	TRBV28	TGTGCCAGCAACCCGGGACATGGGATTGAAGCTTTCTTT	CASNPGHGIEAFF
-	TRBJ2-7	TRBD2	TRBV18	TGTGCCAGCTCACCCGGGCGGGGGGACTCCTACGAGCAGTACTTC	CASSPGRGDSYEQYF
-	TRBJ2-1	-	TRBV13	TGTGCCAGCAGCTTAGGGTTCGACTCCTACAATGAGCAGTTCTTC	CASSLGFDSYNEQFF
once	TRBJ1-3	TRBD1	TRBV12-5	TGTGCTAGTGGCTCCCGGGACAGGGGAAACACCATATATTTT	CASGSRDRGNTIYF
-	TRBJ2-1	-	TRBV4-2	TGTGCCAGCAGTAAAGAGGGACTTTCCCAGCAGGGTGAGCAGTTCTTC	CASSKEGLSQQGEQFF
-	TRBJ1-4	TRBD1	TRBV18	TGTGCCAGCTCACCAGTCACAGGGGACGAAAAACTGTTTTTT	CASSPVTGDEKLFF
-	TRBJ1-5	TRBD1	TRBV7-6	TGTGCCAGCAGCCTCGGGACAGGGAATCAGCCCCAGCATTTT	CASSLGTGNQPQHF
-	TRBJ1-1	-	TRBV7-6	TGTGCCAGCAGCTTAGTTAGTCAGCCGAGAGGGAACACTGAAGCTTTCTTT	CASSLVSQPRGNTEAFF
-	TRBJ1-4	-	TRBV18	TGTGCCAGCTCACCCACCAATGAAAAACTGTTTTTT	CASSPTNEKLFF
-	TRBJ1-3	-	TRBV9	TGTGCCAGCAGCGCCCGGAGGGACGCCCGCTCTGGAAACACCATATATTTT	CASSARRDARSGNTIYF
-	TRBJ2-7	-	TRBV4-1	TGCGCCAGCAGCCAAGTGGCTACCTACCCCTCCGAGCAGTACTTC	CASSQVATYPSEQYF
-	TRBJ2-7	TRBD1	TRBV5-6	TGTGCCAGCAGCTCAGAACAGGGGTACTACGAGCAGTACTTC	CASSSEQGYYEQYF
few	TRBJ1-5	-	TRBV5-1	TGCGCCAGCAGCCCCATTGGGGTAGGAGCCAATCAGCCCCAGCATTTT	CASSPIGVGANQPQHF
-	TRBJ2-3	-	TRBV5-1	TGCGCCAGCAGCTTGGGGCATGCCGATACGCAGTATTTT	CASSLGHADTQYF
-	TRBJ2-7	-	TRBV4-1	TGCGCCAGCAGCCATCTTCCCCAAAACGAGCAGTACTTC	CASSHLPQNEQYF
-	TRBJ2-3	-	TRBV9	TGTGCCAGCAGCCCAGTGGGGTCTAGCACAGATACGCAGTATTTT	CASSPVGSSTDTQYF
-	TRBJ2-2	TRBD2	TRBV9	TGTGCCAGCAGCGTGGCTAGCGGGTACACCGGGGAGCTGTTTTTT	CASSVASGYTGELFF
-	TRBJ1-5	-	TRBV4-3	TGCGCCAGCAGCCAAGATCCGGGAGGCAATCAGCCCCAGCATTTT	CASSQDPGGNQPQHF
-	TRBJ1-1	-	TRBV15	TGTGCCACCAGCACTGACAACTTGAACACTGAAGCTTTCTTT	CATSTDNLNTEAFF
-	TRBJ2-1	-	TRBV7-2	TGTGCCAGCAGCTTCGGTCTACAACACAATGAGCAGTTCTTC	CASSFGLQHNEQFF
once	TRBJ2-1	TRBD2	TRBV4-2	TGTGCCAGCAGCCTCGGGACTAGCGGGGAGAATGAGCAGTTCTTC	CASSLGTSGENEQFF
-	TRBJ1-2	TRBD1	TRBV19	TGTGCCAGTAGTATTAACAGGGGCTTTGGCGGCTACACCTTC	CASSINRGFGGYTF
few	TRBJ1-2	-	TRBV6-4	TGTGCCAGCAGTGCCGGGACAACAACTAACTATGGCTACACCTTC	CASSAGTTTNYGYTF
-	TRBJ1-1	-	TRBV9	TGTGCCAGCAGCGTAGCTGTGAACACTGAAGCTTTCTTT	CASSVAVNTEAFF